This T cell receptor beta chain originates from a study of blood T cell repertoires in COVID-19. Study background: COVID-19 samples from acute and convalescent phases originated in the United States, Italy and Spain. Sample material is recorded as cDNA or gDNA derived from T cells, B-cell-depleted T cells, or PBMCs.

Profiling relied on immunoSEQ multiplex PCR, and the TCRdb table lists in-frame clones only, not all of them. The sample comprises fewer than 200,000 clones, about 85% of which are singletons, and roughly 21% rests with the top ten. The sample taken for sequencing was peripheral blood. The clonotype was recovered from a man aged 55 to 70 with active or convalescent COVID-19.

In DNA form, the CDR3 reads TGTGCCAGCAGCAAAGCGCTGAGGAAGTGGGACAGGGGTTACTATGGCTACACCTTC. Residues: CASSKALRKWDRGYYGYTF. This chain joins TRBV21-1 and TRBJ1-2; the D segment call TRBD1 is taken from the table without a DNA check. TRBV21-1 is a known pseudogene. The CDR3 contains 19 residues.